The T cell receptor beta chain under discussion was sequenced for a study of shared clonotypes between healthy human individuals. Regarding the study as a whole: Across a handful of donors, naive CD4 shared 5% to 6.5%, naive CD8 around 3.8%, memory CD4 over 2%, memory CD8 0.35% to 0.5%. Represented diversity, genetic and exposure-history alike, was limited by few donors.

Per the germline V gene, CDR1 is WSHSY and CDR2 is SAAADI. Trimming took 3 bases from V and 3 from J; bases not matched to a gene: 6. This CDR3 is built from 15 residues. About this clone itself: Its antigen remains unidentified.

Measured with immunoSEQ multiplex PCR; TCRdb has only the in-frame clones, and not every one. In the table there are over 300,000 clones, around nine tenths of which are singletons. This chain uses TRBV10-2 with TRBJ2-3, with TRBD2 matching over 7 bases. The sequencing sample was made of memory CD8+ T cells sorted from blood. Subset here: CD45RO+ cells pooled with CCR7-negative TemRA cells. This clonotype was sampled from a man between 18 and 35 years old in good health. CDR3 nucleotides: TGCGCCAGCAGTGACGGGGAGGGCCGGACAGATACGCAGTATTTT. It encodes CASSDGEGRTDTQYF.